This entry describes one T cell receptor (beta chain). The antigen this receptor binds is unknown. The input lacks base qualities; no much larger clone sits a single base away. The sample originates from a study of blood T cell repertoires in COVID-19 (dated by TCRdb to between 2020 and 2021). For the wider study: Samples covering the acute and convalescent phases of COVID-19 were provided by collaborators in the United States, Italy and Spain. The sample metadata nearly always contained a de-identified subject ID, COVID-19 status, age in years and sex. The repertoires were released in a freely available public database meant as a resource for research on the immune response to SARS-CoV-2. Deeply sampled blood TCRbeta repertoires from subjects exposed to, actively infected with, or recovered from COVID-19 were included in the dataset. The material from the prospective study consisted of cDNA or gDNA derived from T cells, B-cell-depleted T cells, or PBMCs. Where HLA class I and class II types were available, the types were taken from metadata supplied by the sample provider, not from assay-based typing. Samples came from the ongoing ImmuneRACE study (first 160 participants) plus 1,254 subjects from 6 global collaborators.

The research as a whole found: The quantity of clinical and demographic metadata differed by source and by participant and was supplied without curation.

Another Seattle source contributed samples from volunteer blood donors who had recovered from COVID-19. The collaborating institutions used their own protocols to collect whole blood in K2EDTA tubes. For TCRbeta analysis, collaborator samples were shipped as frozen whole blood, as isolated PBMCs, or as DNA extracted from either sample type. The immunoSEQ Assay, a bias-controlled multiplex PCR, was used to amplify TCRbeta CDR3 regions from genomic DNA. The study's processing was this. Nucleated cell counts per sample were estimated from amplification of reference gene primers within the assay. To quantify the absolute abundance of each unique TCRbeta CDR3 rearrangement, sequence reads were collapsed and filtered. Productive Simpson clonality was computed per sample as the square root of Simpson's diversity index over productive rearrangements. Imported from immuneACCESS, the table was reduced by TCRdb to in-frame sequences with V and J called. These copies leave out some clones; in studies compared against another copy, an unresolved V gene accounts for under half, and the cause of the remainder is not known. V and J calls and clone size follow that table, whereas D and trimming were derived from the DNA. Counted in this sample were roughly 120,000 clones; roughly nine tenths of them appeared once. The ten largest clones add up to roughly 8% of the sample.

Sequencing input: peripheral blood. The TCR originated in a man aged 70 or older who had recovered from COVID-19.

The DNA is as follows: TGTGCCTGGAGTGTACTTAGCGGGAAGCCAGATACGCAGTATTTT. Its translation reads: CAWSVLSGKPDTQYF. The receptor chain draws on TRBV30 and TRBJ2-3; 8 central bases correspond to TRBD2. The CDR3 goes from the cysteine to the phenylalanine over 15 residues. The DNA shown is the 45-base CDR3, in frame from base 1. Taken from the germline V gene (reference sequence), the CDR1 and CDR2 loops are GTSNPN and SVGIG. The germline V and J ends show losses of 0 bases and 4 bases respectively, and no gene match explains 6 bases of the junction.